This TCR beta chain was identified in a study of persistence of HIV-infected CD4 T cells. Stimulation used around 10 ug/mL lysate from CMV-infected fibroblasts. Sorting of responding CD4+ T cells relied on upregulated CD40 ligand together with CD69. V lost 3 bases and J 2 bases, leaving 16 bases between the germline ends. Per germline, CDR1 KGHSH and CDR2 LQKENI. The CDR3 totals 16 residues. This was the immunoSEQ version 4 assay in survey mode. Only in-frame clones appear in the TCRdb table, and some are missing; sequencing was by immunoSEQ multiplex PCR. The data hold some 21,000 clones, with around three quarters observed a single time. As for this clone: What it binds is not known.

The clonotype comes from an adult man with HIV who was CMV-seropositive. The chain has TRBV18 and TRBJ1-1; weak D call: TRBD1 (5 bases). The sequencing used CD4+ T cells sorted from PBMCs after approximately 18-hour stimulation, collected from a patient who received antiretroviral therapy. CDR3 loop: CASSPLPGTLNTEAFF. As DNA, the CDR3 is TGTGCCAGCTCACCTCTTCCCGGGACCTTAAACACTGAAGCTTTCTTT.